These 8 T cell receptor beta chains were all obtained from the same sample, sequenced in a study of blood T cell repertoires in COVID-19. Using immunoSEQ multiplex PCR, the repertoire was profiled, and TCRdb retains in-frame clones only, with some absent. This sample has about 320,000 clones, with 90% found just once. The sample consisted of PBMCs or T cells enriched from blood (not recorded which). All receptors come from a woman in her 30s who had been exposed to COVID-19.

The chain links TRBV6-2 or TRBV6-3 to TRBJ1-5; 7 nucleotides align to TRBD1. The CDR3 length is 14 residues. V was clipped by 5 bases and J by 2 bases; unmatched bases: 3. Germline V gene sequence: CDR1 MNHEY, CDR2 SVGEGT. The CDR3 sequence is CASSVDRGNQPQHF. The CDR3 nucleotides read TGTGCCAGCAGTGTCGACAGGGGCAATCAGCCCCAGCATTTT.

The V and J genes are TRBV9 and TRBJ2-7; D is ambiguous. CDR3 length: 15 residues. Trimming left V 0 bases short and J 2 bases short, with 12 bases between. From germline, CDR1 is SGDLS and CDR2 YYNGEE. This chain's CDR3 is CASSVGRSMPYEQYF. CDR3 bases: TGTGCCAGCAGCGTAGGCAGATCAATGCCCTACGAGCAGTACTTC.

This clone occurred a few times. This chain links TRBV6-5 with TRBJ1-1; D not certain. Germline values: CDR1 MNHEY, CDR2 SVGAGI. Trimming pared 5 bases from V and 1 base from J, leaving 8 bases between. The CDR3 has 13 amino acids. This CDR3 is CASSIQANTEAFF. The CDR3 region has the DNA TGTGCCAGCAGTATTCAAGCGAACACTGAAGCTTTCTTT.

This chain links TRBV27 with TRBJ1-4; D is possibly TRBD1 (5 bases). This CDR3 contains 13 residues. V shed 2 bases and J shed 15 bases, with 16 bases lying between them. Germline CDR1 and CDR2: MNHEY and SMNVEV (reference sequence). This CDR3 reads CASSLQQDGRVFF. The CDR3 DNA is TGTGCCAGCAGTTTACAACAGGATGGTAGGGTGTTTTTT.

DNA of the CDR3: TGTGCCAGCACTAGCAGTAACACCGGGGAGCTGTTTTTT. It specifies CASTSSNTGELFF. The chain links TRBV7-9 to TRBJ2-2; perhaps TRBD2 as D (5 bases). CDR3 size: 13 residues. Trimming pared 7 bases from V and 2 bases from J, leaving 8 bases between. Germline values: CDR1 SEHNR, CDR2 FQNEAQ (reference sequence).

This chain joins TRBV19 and TRBJ1-1, with D possibly being TRBD1 (5 bases). The CDR3 totals 14 residues. Germline V gene data show CDR1 as LNHDA and CDR2 as SQIVND (reference sequence). The germline V and J ends were trimmed by 7 bases and 7 bases, with 19 bases remaining between them. CDR3 sequence reads: CASIPIGGTREAFF. CDR3 sequence (DNA): TGTGCCAGTATTCCGATCGGGGGGACCCGTGAAGCTTTCTTT.

This sequence joins TRBV30 and TRBJ2-2; unclear D gene. The CDR3 sequence is 11 residues long. Trimming shortened V by 3 bases and J by 5 bases, and 4 bases separated the two germline ends. Germline CDR1 GTSNPN, CDR2 SVGIG (reference sequence). The CDR3, as DNA: TGTGCCTGGAGCAGGACCGGGGAGCTGTTTTTT. Its protein product is CAWSRTGELFF.

This clone was counted a single time. The chain carries TRBV6-6 and TRBJ1-6; TRBD1 matches at 10 bases. Germline CDR1 reads MNHNY; CDR2 reads SVGAGI (reference sequence). The CDR3 runs 18 residues. Trimming took 5 bases from V and 0 from J; bases not matched to a gene: 7. The CDR3 protein is CASSRDRGWSSYNSPLHF. CDR3 sequence (DNA): TGTGCCAGCAGTCGGGACAGGGGATGGAGCTCCTATAATTCACCCCTCCACTTT.